This TCR beta chain was obtained from a study of blood T cell repertoires in COVID-19. Across the whole study: T cells, B-cell-depleted T cells, or PBMCs provided the cDNA or gDNA that served as material.

As handled by the study authors: Reference gene primer amplification gave estimated nucleated cell counts. Data came from immunoSEQ multiplex PCR; TCRdb stores just in-frame clones and leaves some out. V, J and clone size were drawn from that table, and D and trimming were deduced from the DNA. Of fewer than 250,000 clones listed, approximately 90% were seen once; the top ten hold around 1.1%. The CDR3 covers 14 residues. Trimming stripped 3 bases from V and 3 bases from J, with 12 bases between. The germline CDR1 and CDR2 sequences are SGHRS and YFSETQ. The receptor was derived from a man in his thirties or forties with acute or convalescent COVID-19. The sequenced material came from peripheral blood. J is TRBJ2-5 and V is TRBV5-1, with D maybe TRBD1 (5 bases). CDR3 sequence: CASSSSTREETQYF. In DNA, the CDR3 is TGCGCCAGCAGCTCATCGACCAGGGAAGAGACCCAGTACTTC. Full variable domain (rest looked up from reference TRBV5-1 and TRBJ2-5): KAGVTQTPRYLIKTRGQQVTLSCSPISGHRSVSWYQQTPGQGLQFLFEYFSETQRNKGNFPGRFSGRQFSNSRSEMNVSTLELGDSALYLCASSSSTREETQYFGPGTRLLVL.